This T cell receptor beta chain was sequenced for a study of blood T cell repertoires in COVID-19. For the study at large: COVID-19 samples, acute and convalescent, were from the United States, Italy and Spain. T cells, B-cell-depleted T cells, or PBMCs supplied cDNA or gDNA.

Germline values: CDR1 LGHDT, CDR2 YNNKEL (reference sequence). The CDR3 totals 14 residues. V lost 2 bases, J lost 5 bases, and 5 bases stayed unmatched. Clones were read by immunoSEQ multiplex PCR, and TCRdb kept only the in-frame ones, dropping some. The data hold under 400,000 clones, with about 87% observed a single time. Seattle patient enrollment occurred during active infection, with longitudinal follow-up thereafter. Sequences were obtained from peripheral blood. This clonotype was sampled from a woman in her 30s with COVID-19, enrolled during active disease. This chain links TRBV3-1 (or the pseudogene TRBV3-2) with TRBJ2-5; 7 positions agree with TRBD1. DNA for the CDR3: TGTGCCAGCAGCCAACAGGGGGTGGGGGAGACCCAGTACTTC. Protein product: CASSQQGVGETQYF.